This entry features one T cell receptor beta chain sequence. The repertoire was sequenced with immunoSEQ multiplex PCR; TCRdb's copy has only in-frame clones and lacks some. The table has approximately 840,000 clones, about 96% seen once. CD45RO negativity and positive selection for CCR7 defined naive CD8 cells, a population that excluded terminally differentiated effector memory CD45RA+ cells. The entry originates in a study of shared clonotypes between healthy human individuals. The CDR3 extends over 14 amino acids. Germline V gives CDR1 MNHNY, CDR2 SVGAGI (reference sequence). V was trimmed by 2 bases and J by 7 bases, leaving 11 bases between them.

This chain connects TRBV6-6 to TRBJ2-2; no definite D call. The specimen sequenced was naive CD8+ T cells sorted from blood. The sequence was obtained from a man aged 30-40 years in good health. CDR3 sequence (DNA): TGTGCCAGCAGTTACATCGAGACCAGCGGGGAGCTGTTTTTT. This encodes CASSYIETSGELFF.